The 6 T cell receptor beta chains below come from one sample, sequenced in a study of spatial heterogeneity in lung cancer. Study-wide results and limits: How many expanded intratumoral alpha and beta TCRs were present tracked the tumor mutation count, which was a count of nonsynonymous mutations.

These TCRs are of unknown antigen specificity. Time point given: sample taken at primary tumor resection. TCRdb itself ran the 5' RACE reads through MiXCR, one entry per CDR3 protein. Among roughly 15,000 distinct CDR3 sequences listed, approximately 4.5% were seen once. Sequencing was performed on lung tumor tissue, taken at surgery. The origin of the receptors is a female donor with early-stage non-small cell lung cancer.

This clonotype has at least ten counts. This beta chain lies outside the target of a library built for alpha chains; its clone size means little. The chain recombines TRBV7-2 with TRBJ2-6; the D gene is possibly TRBD1 (6 bases). This CDR3 contains 17 residues. CDR1 and CDR2 from the germline V gene are SGHTA and FQGNSA. V lost 0 bases, J lost 2 bases, and 11 bases lay in between. The chain's CDR3 is CASSLALWGPGANVLTF. CDR3 coding DNA: TGTGCCAGCAGCTTAGCGCTCTGGGGGCCTGGGGCCAACGTCCTGACTTTC.

This clonotype came up many times. This beta chain came through as a stray read in a library set up for alpha chains, and its size says little. The chain recombines TRBV27 with TRBJ2-3; possible D gene TRBD2, 6 bases. The germline CDR1 and CDR2 sequences are MNHEY and SMNVEV (reference sequence). CDR3 size: 16 residues. V shed 6 bases and J shed 2 bases, with 18 bases lying between them. CDR3 sequence (DNA): TGTGCCAGCAGGTCCTGGGCGGGGCTAAACACAGATACGCAGTATTTT. Its protein product is CASRSWAGLNTDTQYF.

By share of the sample, this clonotype is medium-sized (0.01 to 0.1%). This beta chain is an unintended read in a library built for alpha chains; its size means little. The V and J genes are TRBV20-1 and TRBJ2-7; 11 positions match TRBD1. Germline assignment: CDR1 DFQATT and CDR2 SNEGSKA (reference sequence). V dropped 6 bases and J dropped 0; count of bases not matched to a gene: 7. CDR3 length: 15 residues. The CDR3 nucleotides are TGCAGTGCCCCCGGAGGACAGGGGGCCTCCTACGAGCAGTACTTC. Amino acids: CSAPGGQGASYEQYF.

This clonotype was found many times. A library prepared for alpha chains yielded this beta chain as an off-target read; its size is of little meaning. The chain joins TRBV29-1 to TRBJ2-2; D is unclear. CDR1 and CDR2 (germline): SQVTM, ANQGSEA. The ends were cut back, 5 bases at V and 4 bases at J, with 14 bases in the middle. The length of the CDR3 is 14 residues. The CDR3 nucleotides are TGCAGCGTTACAGCGAACTCCGCCACCGGGGAGCTGTTTTTT. The encoded protein is CSVTANSATGELFF.

Points on this clonotype: Found in a library prepared for alpha chains, this beta chain is an off-target read, and its abundance has little meaning. The chain recombines TRBV4-1 with TRBJ1-3; D unclear. The V gene's germline CDR1 is MGHRA and CDR2 YSYEKL. The CDR3 consists of 16 residues. Trimming pared 1 base from V and 0 bases from J, leaving 10 bases between. CDR3 loop: CASSQAWESSGNTIYF. DNA for the CDR3: TGCGCCAGCAGCCAAGCCTGGGAGAGCTCTGGAAACACCATATATTTT.

At least ten counts were recorded for this clonotype. This beta chain appears as a stray read in a library generated for alpha chains; its size is not informative. The chain links TRBV27 to TRBJ2-1; 8 positions match TRBD2. The CDR3 spans 15 residues. The V gene's germline CDR1 is MNHEY and CDR2 SMNVEV (reference sequence). V lost 6 bases and J lost 2; bases outside the gene matches: 6. The CDR3: CASRLTSGAYNEQFF. DNA of the CDR3: TGTGCCAGCAGATTAACTAGCGGCGCCTACAATGAGCAGTTCTTC.